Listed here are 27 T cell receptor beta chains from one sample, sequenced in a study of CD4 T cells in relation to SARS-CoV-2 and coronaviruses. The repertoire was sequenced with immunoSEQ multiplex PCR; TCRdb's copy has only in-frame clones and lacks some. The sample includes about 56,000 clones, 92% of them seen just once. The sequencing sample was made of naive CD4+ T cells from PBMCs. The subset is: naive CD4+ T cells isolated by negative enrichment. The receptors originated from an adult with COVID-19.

The CDR3 reads CASSFYQETQYF. CDR3 nucleotide sequence: TGTGCCAGCAGCTTTTATCAAGAGACCCAGTACTTC. The chain employs TRBV7-9 and TRBJ2-5, with D hard to call. Germline values: CDR1 SEHNR, CDR2 FQNEAQ (reference sequence). This CDR3 has 12 amino acids. V lost 3 bases and J 2 bases, leaving 4 bases between the germline ends.

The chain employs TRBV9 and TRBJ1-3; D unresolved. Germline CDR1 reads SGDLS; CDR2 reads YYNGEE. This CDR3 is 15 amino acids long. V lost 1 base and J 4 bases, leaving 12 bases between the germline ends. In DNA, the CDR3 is TGTGCCAGCAGCGTATTCCCGGGCGCGGGAAACACCATATATTTT. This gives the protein CASSVFPGAGNTIYF.

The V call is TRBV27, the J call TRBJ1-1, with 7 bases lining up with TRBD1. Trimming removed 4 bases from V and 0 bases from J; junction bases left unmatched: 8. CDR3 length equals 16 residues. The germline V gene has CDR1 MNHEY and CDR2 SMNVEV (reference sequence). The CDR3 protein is CASSSNRGGMNTEAFF. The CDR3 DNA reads TGTGCCAGCAGTTCAAACAGGGGCGGAATGAACACTGAAGCTTTCTTT.

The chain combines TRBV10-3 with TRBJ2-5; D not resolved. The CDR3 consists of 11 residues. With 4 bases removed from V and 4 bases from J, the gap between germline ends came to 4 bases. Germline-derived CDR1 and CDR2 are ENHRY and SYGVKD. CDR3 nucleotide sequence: TGTGCCATCAGTGTCGGAGAGACCCAGTACTTC. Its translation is CAISVGETQYF.

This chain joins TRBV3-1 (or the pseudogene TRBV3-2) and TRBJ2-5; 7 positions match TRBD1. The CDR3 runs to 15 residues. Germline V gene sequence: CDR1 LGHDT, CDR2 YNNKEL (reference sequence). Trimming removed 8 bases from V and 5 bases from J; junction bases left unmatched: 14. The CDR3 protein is CASVGSGTALETQYF. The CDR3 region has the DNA TGTGCCAGCGTGGGTTCTGGGACAGCGCTTGAGACCCAGTACTTC.

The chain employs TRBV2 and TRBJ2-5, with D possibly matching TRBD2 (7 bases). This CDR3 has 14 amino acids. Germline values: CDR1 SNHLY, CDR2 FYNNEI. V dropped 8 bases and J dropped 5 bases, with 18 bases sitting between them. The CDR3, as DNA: TGTGCCAGCCGGTTCGGGGGGCGGGTGGAGACCCAGTACTTC. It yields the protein CASRFGGRVETQYF.

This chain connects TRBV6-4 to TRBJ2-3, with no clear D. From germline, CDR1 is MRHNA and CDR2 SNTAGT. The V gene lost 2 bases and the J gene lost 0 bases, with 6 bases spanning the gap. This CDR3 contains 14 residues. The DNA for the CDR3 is TGTGCCAGCAGTGACGGCGGCAGCACAGATACGCAGTATTTT. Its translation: CASSDGGSTDTQYF.

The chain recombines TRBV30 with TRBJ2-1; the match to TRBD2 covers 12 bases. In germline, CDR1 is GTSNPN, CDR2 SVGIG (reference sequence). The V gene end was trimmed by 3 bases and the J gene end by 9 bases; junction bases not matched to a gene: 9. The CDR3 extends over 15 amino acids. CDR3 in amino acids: CAWSERLAGVSEQFF. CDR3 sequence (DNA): TGTGCCTGGAGCGAGAGACTAGCGGGAGTAAGTGAGCAGTTCTTC.

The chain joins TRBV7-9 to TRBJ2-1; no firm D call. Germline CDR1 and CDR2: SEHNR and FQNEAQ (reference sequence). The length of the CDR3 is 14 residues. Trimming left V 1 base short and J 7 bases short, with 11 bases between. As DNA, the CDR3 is TGTGCCAGCAGCTTAGAGGCGACTGCTAATGAGCAGTTCTTC. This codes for CASSLEATANEQFF. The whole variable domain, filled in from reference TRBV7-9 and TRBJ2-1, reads DTGVSQNPRHKITKRGQNVTFRCDPISEHNRLYWYRQTLGQGPEFLTYFQNEAQLEKSRLLSDRFSAERPKGSFSTLEIQRTEQGDSAMYLCASSLEATANEQFFGPGTRLTVL.

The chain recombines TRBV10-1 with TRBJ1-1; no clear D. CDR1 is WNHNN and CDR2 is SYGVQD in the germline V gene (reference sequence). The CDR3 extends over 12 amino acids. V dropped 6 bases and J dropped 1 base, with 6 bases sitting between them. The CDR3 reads CASRGKNTEAFF. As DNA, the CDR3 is TGCGCCAGCAGAGGGAAGAACACTGAAGCTTTCTTT.

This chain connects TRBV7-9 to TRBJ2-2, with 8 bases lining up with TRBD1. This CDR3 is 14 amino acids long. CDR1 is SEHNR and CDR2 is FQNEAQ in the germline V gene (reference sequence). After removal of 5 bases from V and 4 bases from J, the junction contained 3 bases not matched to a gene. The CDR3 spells CASSETGVTGELFF. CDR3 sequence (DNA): TGTGCCAGCAGCGAGACAGGGGTCACCGGGGAGCTGTTTTTT.

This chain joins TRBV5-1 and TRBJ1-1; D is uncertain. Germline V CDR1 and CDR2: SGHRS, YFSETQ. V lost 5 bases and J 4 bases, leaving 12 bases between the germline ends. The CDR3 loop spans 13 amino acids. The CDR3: CASRQQGGTEAFF. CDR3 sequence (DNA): TGCGCCAGCAGGCAGCAAGGAGGCACTGAAGCTTTCTTT.

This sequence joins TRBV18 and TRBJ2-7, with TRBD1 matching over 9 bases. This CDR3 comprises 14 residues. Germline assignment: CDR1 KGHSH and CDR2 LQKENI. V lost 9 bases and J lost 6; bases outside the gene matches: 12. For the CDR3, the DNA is TGTGCCAGTTCATACGGGACAGGGACGTTCGAGCAGTACTTC. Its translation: CASSYGTGTFEQYF.

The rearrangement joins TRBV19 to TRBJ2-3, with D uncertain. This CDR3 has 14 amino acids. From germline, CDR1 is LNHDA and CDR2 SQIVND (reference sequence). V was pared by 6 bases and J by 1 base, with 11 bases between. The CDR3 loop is CASSPGAGTDTQYF. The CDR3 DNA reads TGTGCCAGTAGCCCGGGTGCGGGCACAGATACGCAGTATTTT.

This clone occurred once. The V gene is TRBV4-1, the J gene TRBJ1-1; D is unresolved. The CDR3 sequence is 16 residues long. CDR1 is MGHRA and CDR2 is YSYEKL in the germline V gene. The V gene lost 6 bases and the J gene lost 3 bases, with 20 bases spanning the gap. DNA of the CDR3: TGCGCCAGCAGATACGGGTTGATTTATGCGGACACTGAAGCTTTCTTT. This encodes CASRYGLIYADTEAFF.

DNA for the CDR3: TGTGCCTGGAGTAATTCGCCAGGGAATGAAAAACTGTTTTTT. This translates into CAWSNSPGNEKLFF. The chain combines TRBV30 with TRBJ1-4, with D tentatively TRBD1 (5 bases). The germline V gene has CDR1 GTSNPN and CDR2 SVGIG (reference sequence). Trimming stripped 2 bases from V and 5 bases from J, with 12 bases between. This CDR3 is 14 amino acids long.

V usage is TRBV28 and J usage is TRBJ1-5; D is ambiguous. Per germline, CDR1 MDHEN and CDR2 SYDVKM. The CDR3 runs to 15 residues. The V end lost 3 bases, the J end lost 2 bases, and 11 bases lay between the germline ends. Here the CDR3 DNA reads TGTGCCAGCAGTTTGACTTACGGGGGCAATCAGCCCCAGCATTTT. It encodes CASSLTYGGNQPQHF.

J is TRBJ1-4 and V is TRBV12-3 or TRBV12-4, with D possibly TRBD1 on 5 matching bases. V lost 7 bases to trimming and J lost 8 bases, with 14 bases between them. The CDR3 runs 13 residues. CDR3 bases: TGTGCCAGCACGAGAGGGGTTGGAGAAAAACTGTTTTTT. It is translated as CASTRGVGEKLFF.

CDR3 amino acids: CASSSMAGEVDTQYF. CDR3 nucleotide sequence: TGTGCCAGCAGCTCCATGGCGGGAGAGGTGGATACGCAGTATTTT. The chain recombines TRBV11-3 with TRBJ2-3; 7 nucleotides line up with TRBD2. The CDR3 has 15 residues. From germline, CDR1 is SGHNT and CDR2 YENEEA. V was pared by 4 bases and J by 6 bases, with 10 bases of the junction left unmatched. The entire variable domain, with the rest obtained from reference TRBV11-3 and TRBJ2-3, is as follows: EAGVVQSPRYKIIEKKQPVAFWCNPISGHNTLYWYLQNLGQGPELLIRYENEEAVDDSQLPKDRFSAERLKGVDSTLKIQPAELGDSAVYLCASSSMAGEVDTQYFGPGTRLTVL.

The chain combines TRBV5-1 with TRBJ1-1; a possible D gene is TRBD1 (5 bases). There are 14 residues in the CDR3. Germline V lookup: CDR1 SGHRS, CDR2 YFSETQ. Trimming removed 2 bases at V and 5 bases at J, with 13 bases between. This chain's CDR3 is CASSFSGGNTEAFF. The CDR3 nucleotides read TGCGCCAGCAGCTTTAGTGGGGGGAATACTGAAGCTTTCTTT.

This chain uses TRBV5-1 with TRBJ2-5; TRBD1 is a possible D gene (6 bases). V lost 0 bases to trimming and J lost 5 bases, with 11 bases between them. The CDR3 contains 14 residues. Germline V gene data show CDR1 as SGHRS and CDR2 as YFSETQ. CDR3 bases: TGCGCCAGCAGCTTGGGGGGGCTGGGGGAGACCCAGTACTTC. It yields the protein CASSLGGLGETQYF.

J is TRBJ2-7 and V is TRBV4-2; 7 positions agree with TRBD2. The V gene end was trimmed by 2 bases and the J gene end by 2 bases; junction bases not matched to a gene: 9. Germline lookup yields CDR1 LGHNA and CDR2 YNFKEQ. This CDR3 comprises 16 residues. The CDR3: CASSQLAGVSTYEQYF. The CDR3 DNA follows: TGTGCCAGCAGCCAACTGGCGGGAGTTAGCACCTACGAGCAGTACTTC.

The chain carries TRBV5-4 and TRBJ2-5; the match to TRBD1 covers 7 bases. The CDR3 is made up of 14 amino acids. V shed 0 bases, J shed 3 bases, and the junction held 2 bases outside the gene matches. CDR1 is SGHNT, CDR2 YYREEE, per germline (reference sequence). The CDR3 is CASSLAGTEETQYF. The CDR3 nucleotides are TGTGCCAGCAGCTTGGCAGGGACAGAAGAGACCCAGTACTTC.

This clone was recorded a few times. CDR3 sequence reads: CASSPDPNYGYTF. CDR3 DNA: TGTGCCAGTAGTCCGGACCCTAACTATGGCTACACCTTC. The chain uses TRBV19 and TRBJ1-2; no clear D. The CDR3 consists of 13 residues. The V end was cut by 5 bases, the J end by 0 bases, with 7 bases between. Germline V CDR1 and CDR2: LNHDA, SQIVND (reference sequence).

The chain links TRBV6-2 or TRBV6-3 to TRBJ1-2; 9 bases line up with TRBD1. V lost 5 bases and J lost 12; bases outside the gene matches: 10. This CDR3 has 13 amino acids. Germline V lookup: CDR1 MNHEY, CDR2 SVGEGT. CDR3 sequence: CASSNGQGRGNTF. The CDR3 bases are TGTGCCAGCAGTAACGGACAGGGGCGGGGAAACACCTTC.

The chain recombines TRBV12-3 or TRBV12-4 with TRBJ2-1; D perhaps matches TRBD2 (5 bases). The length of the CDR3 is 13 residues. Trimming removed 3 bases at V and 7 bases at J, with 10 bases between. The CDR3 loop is CASSFGVWNEQFF. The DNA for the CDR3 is TGTGCCAGCAGTTTCGGGGTATGGAATGAGCAGTTCTTC.

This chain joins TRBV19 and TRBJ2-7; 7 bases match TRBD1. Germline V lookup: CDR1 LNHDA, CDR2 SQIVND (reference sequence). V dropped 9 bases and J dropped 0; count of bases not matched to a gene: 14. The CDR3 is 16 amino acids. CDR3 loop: CASRDSGRDNSYEQYF. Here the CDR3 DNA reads TGTGCCAGCAGGGACAGTGGGCGCGATAACTCCTACGAGCAGTACTTC. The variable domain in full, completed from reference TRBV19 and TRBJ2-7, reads DGGITQSPKYLFRKEGQNVTLSCEQNLNHDAMYWYRQDPGQGLRLIYYSQIVNDFQKGDIAEGYSVSREKKESFPLTVTSAQKNPTAFYLCASRDSGRDNSYEQYFGPGTRLTVT.